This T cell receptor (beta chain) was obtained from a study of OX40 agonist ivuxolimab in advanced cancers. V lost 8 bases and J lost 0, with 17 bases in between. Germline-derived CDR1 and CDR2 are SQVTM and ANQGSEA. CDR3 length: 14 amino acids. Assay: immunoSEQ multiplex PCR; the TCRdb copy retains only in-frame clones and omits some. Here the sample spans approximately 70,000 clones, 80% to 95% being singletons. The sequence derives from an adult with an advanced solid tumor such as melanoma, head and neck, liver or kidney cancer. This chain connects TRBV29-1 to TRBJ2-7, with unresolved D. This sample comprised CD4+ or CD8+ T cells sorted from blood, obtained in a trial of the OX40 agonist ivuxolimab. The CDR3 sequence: CSTWTPDTSYEQYF. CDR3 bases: TGCAGCACTTGGACGCCCGATACCTCCTACGAGCAGTACTTC.